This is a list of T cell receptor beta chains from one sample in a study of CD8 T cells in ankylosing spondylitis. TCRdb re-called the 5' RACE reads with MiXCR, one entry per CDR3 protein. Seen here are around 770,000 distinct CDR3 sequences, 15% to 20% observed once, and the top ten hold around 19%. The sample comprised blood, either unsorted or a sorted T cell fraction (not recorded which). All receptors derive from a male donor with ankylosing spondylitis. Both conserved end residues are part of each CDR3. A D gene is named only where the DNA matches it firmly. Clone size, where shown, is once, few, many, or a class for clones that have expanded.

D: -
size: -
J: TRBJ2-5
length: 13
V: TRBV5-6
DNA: TGTGCCAGCAGCTTTACCCCCTCGGAGACCCAGTACTTC
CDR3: CASSFTPSETQYF

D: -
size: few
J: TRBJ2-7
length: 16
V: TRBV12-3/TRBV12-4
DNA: TGTGCCAGCCTCTTCCATAGGGGACCGACGTACTACGAGCAGTACTTC
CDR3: CASLFHRGPTYYEQYF

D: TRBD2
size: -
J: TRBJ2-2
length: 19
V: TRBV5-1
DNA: TGCGCCAGCAGCTTGGCCCCCCATTCTAGCGGGAGAAGGGCCGGGGAGCTGTTTTTT
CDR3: CASSLAPHSSGRRAGELFF

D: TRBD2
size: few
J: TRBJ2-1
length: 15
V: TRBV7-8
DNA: TGTGCCAGCAGCTTGAGCGGGGGCCCCTACAATGAGCAGTTCTTC
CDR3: CASSLSGGPYNEQFF

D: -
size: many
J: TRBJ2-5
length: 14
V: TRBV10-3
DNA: TGTGCCATCAGTGAGGCGGCTAGACAAGAGACCCAGTACTTC
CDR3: CAISEAARQETQYF

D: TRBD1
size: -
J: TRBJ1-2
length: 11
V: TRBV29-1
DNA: TGCAGCGTCCCCGACAGGGATGGCTACACCTTC
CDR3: CSVPDRDGYTF

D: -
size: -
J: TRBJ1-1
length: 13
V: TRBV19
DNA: TGTGCCAGTAGTATGGAGGGGTACACTGAAGCTTTCTTT
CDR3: CASSMEGYTEAFF

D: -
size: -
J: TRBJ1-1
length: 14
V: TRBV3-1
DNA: TGTGCCAGCAGCCAAGATTGGATGAACACTGAAGCTTTCTTT
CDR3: CASSQDWMNTEAFF

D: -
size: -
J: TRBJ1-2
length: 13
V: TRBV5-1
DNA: TGCGCCAGCGGGACCAACTCTAACTATGGCTACACCTTC
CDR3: CASGTNSNYGYTF

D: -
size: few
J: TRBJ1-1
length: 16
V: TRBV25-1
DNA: TGTGCCAGCAGTGATAGTGCACACCCGCCGAACACTGAAGCTTTCTTT
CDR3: CASSDSAHPPNTEAFF

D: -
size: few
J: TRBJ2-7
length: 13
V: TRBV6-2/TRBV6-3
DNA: TGTGCCAGCACCGACAGTAGCTCCTACGAGCAGTACTTC
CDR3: CASTDSSSYEQYF

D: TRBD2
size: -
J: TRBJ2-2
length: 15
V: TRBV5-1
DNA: TGCGCCAGCAATAGACTAGCGGGAGGCACCGGGGAGCTGTTTTTT
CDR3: CASNRLAGGTGELFF

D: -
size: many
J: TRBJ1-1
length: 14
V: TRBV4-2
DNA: TGTGCCAGCAGCCAACTCGGACAGAACACTGAAGCTTTCTTT
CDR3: CASSQLGQNTEAFF

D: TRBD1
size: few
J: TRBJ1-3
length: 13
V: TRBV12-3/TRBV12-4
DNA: TGTGCCAGCCGCCAGGGGGGCCGAAACACCATATATTTT
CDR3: CASRQGGRNTIYF

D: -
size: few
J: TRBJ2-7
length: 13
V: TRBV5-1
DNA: TGCGCCAGCAGCTTTGAGGGGCCCTCAGAGCAGTACTTC
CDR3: CASSFEGPSEQYF

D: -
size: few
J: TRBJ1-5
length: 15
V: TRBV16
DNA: TGTGCCAGCAGCCAATCGGTTCAGTCTAATCAGCCCCAGCATTTT
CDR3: CASSQSVQSNQPQHF

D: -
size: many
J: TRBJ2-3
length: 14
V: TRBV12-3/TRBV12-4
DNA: TGTGCCAGCAGTTTAATGGCAGGGACAGATACGCAGTATTTT
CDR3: CASSLMAGTDTQYF

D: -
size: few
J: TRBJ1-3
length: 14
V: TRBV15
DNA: TGTGCCACCAGCAGATCCCGGGACGGAAACACCATATATTTT
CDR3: CATSRSRDGNTIYF

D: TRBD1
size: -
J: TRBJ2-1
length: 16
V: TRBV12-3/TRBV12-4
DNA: TGTGCCAGCAGTCCGCTCCAGACAGGGACCTACAATGAGCAGTTCTTC
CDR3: CASSPLQTGTYNEQFF

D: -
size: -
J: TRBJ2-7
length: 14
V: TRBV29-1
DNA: TGCAGCGTTGGTAGCAGGGCGGCCTCCTACGAGCAGTACTTC
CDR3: CSVGSRAASYEQYF

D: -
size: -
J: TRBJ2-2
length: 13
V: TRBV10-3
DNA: TGTGCCATCAGCTTCGGAGACACCGGGGAGCTGTTTTTT
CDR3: CAISFGDTGELFF

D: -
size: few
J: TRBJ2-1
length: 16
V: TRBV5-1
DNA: TGCGCCAGCAGCTCAGACCCCCCCGGCCCATACAATGAGCAGTTCTTC
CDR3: CASSSDPPGPYNEQFF